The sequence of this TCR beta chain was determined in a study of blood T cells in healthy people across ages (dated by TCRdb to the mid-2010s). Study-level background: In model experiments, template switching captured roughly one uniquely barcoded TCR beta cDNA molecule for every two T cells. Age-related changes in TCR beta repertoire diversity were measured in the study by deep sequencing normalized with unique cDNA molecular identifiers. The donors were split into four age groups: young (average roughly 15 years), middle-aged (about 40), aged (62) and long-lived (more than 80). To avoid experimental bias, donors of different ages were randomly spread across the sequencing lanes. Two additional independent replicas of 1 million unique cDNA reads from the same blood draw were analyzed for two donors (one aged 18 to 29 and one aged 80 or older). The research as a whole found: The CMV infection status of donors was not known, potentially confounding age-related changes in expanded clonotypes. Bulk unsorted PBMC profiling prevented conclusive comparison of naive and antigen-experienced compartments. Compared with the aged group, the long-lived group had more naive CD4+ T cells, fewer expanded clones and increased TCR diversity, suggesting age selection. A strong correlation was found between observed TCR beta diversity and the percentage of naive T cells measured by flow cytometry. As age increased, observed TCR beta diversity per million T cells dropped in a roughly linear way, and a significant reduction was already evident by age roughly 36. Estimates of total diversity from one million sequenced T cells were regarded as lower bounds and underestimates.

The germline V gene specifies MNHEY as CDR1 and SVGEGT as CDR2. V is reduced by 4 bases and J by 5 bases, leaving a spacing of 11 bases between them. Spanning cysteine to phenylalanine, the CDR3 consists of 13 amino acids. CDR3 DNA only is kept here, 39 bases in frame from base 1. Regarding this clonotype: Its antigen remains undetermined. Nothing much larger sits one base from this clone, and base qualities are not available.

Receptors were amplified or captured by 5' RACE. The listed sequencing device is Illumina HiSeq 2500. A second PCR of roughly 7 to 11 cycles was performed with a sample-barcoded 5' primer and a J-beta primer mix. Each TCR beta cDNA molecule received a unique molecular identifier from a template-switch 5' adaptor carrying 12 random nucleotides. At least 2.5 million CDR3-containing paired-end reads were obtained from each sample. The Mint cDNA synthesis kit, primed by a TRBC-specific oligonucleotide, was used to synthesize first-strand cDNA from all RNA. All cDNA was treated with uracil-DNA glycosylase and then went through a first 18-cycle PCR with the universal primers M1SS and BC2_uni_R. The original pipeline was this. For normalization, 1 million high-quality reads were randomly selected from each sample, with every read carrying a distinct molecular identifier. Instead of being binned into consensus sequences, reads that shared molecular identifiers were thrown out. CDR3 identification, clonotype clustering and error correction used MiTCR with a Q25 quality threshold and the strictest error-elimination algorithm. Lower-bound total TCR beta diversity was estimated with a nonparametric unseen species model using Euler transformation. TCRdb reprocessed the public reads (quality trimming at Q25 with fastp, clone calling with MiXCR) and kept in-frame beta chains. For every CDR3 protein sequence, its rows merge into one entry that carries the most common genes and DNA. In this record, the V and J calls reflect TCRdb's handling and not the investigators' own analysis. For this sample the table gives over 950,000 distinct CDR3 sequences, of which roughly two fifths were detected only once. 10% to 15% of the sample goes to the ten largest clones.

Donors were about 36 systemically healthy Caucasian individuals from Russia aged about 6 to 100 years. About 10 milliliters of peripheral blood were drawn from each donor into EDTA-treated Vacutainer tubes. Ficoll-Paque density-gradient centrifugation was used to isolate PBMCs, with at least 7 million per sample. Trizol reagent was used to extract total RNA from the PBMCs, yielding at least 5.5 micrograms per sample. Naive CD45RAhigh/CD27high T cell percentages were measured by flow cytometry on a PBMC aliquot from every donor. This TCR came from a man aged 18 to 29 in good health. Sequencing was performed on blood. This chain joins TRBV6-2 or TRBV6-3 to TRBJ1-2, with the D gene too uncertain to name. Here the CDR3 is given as CASSFRTAYGYTF. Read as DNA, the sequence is TGTGCCAGCAGTTTCAGGACGGCGTATGGCTACACCTTC.